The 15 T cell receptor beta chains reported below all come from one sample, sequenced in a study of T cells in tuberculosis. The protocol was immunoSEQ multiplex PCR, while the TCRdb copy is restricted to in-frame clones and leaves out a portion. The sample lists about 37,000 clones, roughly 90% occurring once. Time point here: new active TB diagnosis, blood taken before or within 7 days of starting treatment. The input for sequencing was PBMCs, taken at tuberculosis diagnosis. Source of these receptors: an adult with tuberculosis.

The CDR3 nucleotides are TGTGCCAGCAGTGATGGGACAGCTGACTACGAGCAGTACTTC. Protein: CASSDGTADYEQYF. The chain employs TRBV2 and TRBJ2-7; 7 positions agree with TRBD1. Germline V gene lookup returns CDR1 SNHLY and CDR2 FYNNEI. The CDR3 totals 14 residues. J gave up 3 bases and V 3 bases, and 5 bases lay outside the gene matches.

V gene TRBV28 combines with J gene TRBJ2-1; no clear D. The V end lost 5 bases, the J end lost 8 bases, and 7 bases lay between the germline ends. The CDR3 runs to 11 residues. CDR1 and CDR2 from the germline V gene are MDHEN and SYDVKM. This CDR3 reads CASSLGHEQFF. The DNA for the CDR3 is TGTGCCAGCAGTCTGGGCCATGAGCAGTTCTTC.

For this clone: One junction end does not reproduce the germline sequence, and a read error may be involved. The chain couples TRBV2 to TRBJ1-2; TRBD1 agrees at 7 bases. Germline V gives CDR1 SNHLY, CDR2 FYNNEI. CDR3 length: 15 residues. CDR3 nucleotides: TGTGCCACCAGTGAACCGGGACAGCTCAACTATGGCTACACCTTC. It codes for CATSEPGQLNYGYTF.

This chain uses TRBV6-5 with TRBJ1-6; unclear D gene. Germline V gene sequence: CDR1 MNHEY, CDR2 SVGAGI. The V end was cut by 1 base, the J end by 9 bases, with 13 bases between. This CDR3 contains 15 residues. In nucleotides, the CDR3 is TGTGCCAGCAGTTACTACCGGACTGTTTCTTCACCCCTCCACTTT. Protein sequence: CASSYYRTVSSPLHF.

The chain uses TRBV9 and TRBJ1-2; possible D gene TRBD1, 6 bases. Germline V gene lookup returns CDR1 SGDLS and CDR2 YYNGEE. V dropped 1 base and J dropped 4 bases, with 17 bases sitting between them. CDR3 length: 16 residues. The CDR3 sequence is CASSVSGTSWGYGYTF. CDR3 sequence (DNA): TGTGCCAGCAGCGTATCCGGGACATCCTGGGGCTATGGCTACACCTTC.

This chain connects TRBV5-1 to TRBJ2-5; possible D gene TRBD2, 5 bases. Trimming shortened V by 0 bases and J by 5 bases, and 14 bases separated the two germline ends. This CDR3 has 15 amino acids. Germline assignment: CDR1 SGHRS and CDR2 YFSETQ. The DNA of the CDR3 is TGCGCCAGCAGCTTGGAAGGACTCGGCGGGGAGACCCAGTACTTC. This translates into CASSLEGLGGETQYF. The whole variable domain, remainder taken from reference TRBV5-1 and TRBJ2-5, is KAGVTQTPRYLIKTRGQQVTLSCSPISGHRSVSWYQQTPGQGLQFLFEYFSETQRNKGNFPGRFSGRQFSNSRSEMNVSTLELGDSALYLCASSLEGLGGETQYFGPGTRLLVL.

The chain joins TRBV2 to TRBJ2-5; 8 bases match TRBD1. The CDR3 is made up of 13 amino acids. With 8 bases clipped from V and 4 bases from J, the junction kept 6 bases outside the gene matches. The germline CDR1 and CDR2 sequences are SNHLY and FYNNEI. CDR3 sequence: CASLQQGGETQYF. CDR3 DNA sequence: TGTGCCAGCCTACAACAGGGGGGAGAGACCCAGTACTTC.

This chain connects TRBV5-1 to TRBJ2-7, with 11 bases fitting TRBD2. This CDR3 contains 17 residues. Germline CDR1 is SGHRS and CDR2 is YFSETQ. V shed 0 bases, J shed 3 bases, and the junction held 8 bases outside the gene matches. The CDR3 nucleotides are TGCGCCAGCAGCTTGGACCTAGCGGGGGGTTCCCGCTACGAGCAGTACTTC. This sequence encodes CASSLDLAGGSRYEQYF.

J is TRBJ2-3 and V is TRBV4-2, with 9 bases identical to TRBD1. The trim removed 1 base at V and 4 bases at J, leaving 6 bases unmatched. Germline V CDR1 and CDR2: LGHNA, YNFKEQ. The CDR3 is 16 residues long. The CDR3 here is CASSQVTGGSPDTQYF. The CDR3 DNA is TGTGCCAGCAGCCAAGTGACAGGGGGGAGCCCAGATACGCAGTATTTT.

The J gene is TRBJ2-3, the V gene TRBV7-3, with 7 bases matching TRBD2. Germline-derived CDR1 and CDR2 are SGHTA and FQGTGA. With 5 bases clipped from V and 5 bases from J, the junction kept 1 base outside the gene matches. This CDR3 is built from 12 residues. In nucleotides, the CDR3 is TGTGCCAGCAGCCCGGGAGGAGATACGCAGTATTTT. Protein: CASSPGGDTQYF.

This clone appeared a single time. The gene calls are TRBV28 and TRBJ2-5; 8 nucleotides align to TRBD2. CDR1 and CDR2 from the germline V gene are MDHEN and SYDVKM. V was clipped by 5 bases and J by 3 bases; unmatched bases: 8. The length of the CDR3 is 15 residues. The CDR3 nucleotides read TGTGCCAGCAGTGCCCTTGCGGGGGGTGAAGAGACCCAGTACTTC. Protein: CASSALAGGEETQYF.

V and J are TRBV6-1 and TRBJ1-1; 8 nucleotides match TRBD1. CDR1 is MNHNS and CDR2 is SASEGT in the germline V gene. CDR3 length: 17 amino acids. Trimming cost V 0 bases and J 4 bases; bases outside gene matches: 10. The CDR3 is CASSEALVRGRLTEAFF. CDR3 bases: TGTGCCAGCAGTGAAGCGCTGGTCAGGGGGCGCCTCACTGAAGCTTTCTTT.

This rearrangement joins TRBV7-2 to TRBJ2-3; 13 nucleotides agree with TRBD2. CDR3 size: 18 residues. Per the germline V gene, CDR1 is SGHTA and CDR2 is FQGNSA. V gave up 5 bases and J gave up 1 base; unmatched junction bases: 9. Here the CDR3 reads CASSHTSGGASGTDTQYF. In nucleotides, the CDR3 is TGTGCCAGCAGCCATACTAGCGGGGGGGCTTCGGGCACAGATACGCAGTATTTT.

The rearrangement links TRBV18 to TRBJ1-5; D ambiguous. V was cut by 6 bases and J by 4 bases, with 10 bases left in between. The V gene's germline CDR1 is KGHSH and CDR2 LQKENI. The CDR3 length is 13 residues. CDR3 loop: CASSPTENQPQHF. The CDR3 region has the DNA TGTGCCAGCTCGCCAACAGAGAATCAGCCCCAGCATTTT.

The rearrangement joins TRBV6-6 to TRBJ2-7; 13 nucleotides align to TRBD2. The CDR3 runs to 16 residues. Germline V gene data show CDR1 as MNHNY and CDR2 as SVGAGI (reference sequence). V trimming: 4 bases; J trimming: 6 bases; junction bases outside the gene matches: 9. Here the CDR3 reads CASSFGLAGDVGEQYV. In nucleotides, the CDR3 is TGTGCCAGCAGTTTCGGACTAGCGGGGGACGTAGGCGAGCAGTACGTC.